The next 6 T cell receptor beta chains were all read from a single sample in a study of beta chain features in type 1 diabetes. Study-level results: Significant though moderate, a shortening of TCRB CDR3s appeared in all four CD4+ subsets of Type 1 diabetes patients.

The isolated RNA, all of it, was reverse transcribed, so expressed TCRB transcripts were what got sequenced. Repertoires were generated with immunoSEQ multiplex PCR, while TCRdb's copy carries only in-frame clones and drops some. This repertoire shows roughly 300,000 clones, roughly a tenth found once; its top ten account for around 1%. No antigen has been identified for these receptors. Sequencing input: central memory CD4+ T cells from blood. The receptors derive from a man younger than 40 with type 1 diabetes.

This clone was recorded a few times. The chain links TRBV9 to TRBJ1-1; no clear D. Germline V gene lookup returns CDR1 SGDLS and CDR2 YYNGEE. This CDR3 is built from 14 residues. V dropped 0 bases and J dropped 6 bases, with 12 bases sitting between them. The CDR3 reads CASSVEIGPPEAFF. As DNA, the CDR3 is TGTGCCAGCAGCGTAGAAATCGGGCCCCCTGAAGCTTTCTTT.

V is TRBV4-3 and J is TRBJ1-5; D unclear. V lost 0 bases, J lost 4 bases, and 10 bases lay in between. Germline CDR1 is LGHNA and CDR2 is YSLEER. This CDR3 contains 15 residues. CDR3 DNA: TGCGCCAGCAGCCAAGACGAGGAGGGAAATCAGCCCCAGCATTTT. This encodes CASSQDEEGNQPQHF.

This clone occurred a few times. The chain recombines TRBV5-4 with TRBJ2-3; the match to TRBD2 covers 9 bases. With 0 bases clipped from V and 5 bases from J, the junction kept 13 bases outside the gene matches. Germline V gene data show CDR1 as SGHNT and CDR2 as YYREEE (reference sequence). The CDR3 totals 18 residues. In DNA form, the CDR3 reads TGTGCCAGCAGCTTGGCTTCCAATGAGCGGGGGGTCCGAGATACGCAGTATTTT. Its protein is CASSLASNERGVRDTQYF.

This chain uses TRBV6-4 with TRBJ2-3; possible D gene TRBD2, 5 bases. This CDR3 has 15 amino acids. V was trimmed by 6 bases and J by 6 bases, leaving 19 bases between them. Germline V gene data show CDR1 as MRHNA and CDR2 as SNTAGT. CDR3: CASSKTLRSVDTQYF. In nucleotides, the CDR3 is TGTGCCAGCAGCAAGACACTCCGTAGCGTGGATACGCAGTATTTT.

The CDR3 sequence is CASSSSGTGGYNEQFF. The CDR3, as DNA: TGTGCCAGCAGCTCTTCCGGGACAGGGGGATACAATGAGCAGTTCTTC. The chain combines TRBV11-3 with TRBJ2-1; 11 positions match TRBD1. Germline lookup yields CDR1 SGHNT and CDR2 YENEEA. The CDR3 loop spans 16 amino acids. The V and J ends lost 4 bases and 4 bases, in that order; junction bases with no gene match: 6.

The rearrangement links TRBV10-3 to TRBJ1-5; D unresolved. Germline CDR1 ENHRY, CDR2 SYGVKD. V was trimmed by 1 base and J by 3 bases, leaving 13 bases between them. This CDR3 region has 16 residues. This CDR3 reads CAISELLVGVNQPQHF. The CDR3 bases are TGTGCCATCAGTGAGTTGCTGGTTGGGGTCAATCAGCCCCAGCATTTT.